A single sample is the source of the 26 T cell receptor beta chains below, sequenced in a study of blood T cell repertoires in COVID-19. The repertoire was sequenced with immunoSEQ multiplex PCR; TCRdb's copy has only in-frame clones and lacks some. The data contain hundreds of thousands of clones, around 90% of them singletons. Sequencing input: peripheral blood. The receptors come from a man in his late teens or twenties with active or convalescent COVID-19.

This clone is a singleton in its sample. At one end, the junction sequence differs from germline, possibly due to a read error. This rearrangement joins TRBV24-1 to TRBJ2-1; possibly TRBD2 for D (6 bases). Germline CDR1 is KGHDR and CDR2 is SFDVKD. CDR3 length: 15 residues. The CDR3 nucleotides read TGTGCCACCAGTGCCCCACGGGGGTCCTTCAATGAGCAGTTCTTC. It specifies CATSAPRGSFNEQFF.

V usage is TRBV5-1 and J usage is TRBJ1-1, with D perhaps TRBD1 (5 bases). Germline CDR1 SGHRS, CDR2 YFSETQ. Trimming pared 1 base from V and 5 bases from J, leaving 12 bases between. The CDR3 loop spans 14 amino acids. CDR3: CASSLLGVDTEAFF. The CDR3 bases are TGCGCCAGCAGCTTGCTAGGGGTAGATACTGAAGCTTTCTTT.

Comment on this clone: Mismatch with germline at one junction end may stem from a read error. J is TRBJ2-1 and V is TRBV2; TRBD2 might be the D (5 bases). This CDR3 contains 12 residues. Germline V gene lookup returns CDR1 SNHLY and CDR2 FYNNEI. The CDR3 nucleotides are TGTGCCAGCAGCCGACTAACGTCAATCACGATCTTC. It specifies CASSRLTSITIF.

The chain has TRBV12-5 and TRBJ2-7, with 9 bases aligning to TRBD2. CDR1 is LGHNT and CDR2 is FRNRAP in the germline V gene. The CDR3 has 11 residues. CDR3 bases: TGTGTGTTAGCGGGAGCCTACGAGCAGTACTTC. It yields the protein CVLAGAYEQYF.

The rearrangement links TRBV23-1 to TRBJ2-3; no definite D call. TRBV23-1 is an open reading frame, and its role is uncertain. The CDR3 covers 14 residues. Trimming cost V 0 bases and J 3 bases, with 7 bases left between them. The CDR3 DNA follows: TGCGCCAGCAGTCAATCGAGGAAGACAGATACGCAGTATTTT. The encoded protein is CASSQSRKTDTQYF.

V is TRBV28 and J is TRBJ2-7, with TRBD2 identical over 12 bases. Unmatched junction bases numbered 6, after V lost 5 bases and J lost 7 bases. From germline, CDR1 is MDHEN and CDR2 SYDVKM. The CDR3 is made up of 14 amino acids. CDR3 coding DNA: TGTGCCAGCAGTCCTAGCGGGAGGGCCGTAGAGCAGTACTTC. It codes for CASSPSGRAVEQYF.

The chain links TRBV11-2 to TRBJ2-1; TRBD2 matches at 9 bases. The CDR3 has 16 residues. The trim removed 4 bases at V and 3 bases at J, leaving 7 bases unmatched. Germline values: CDR1 SGHAT, CDR2 FQNNGV. In DNA, the CDR3 is TGTGCCAGCAGCTCCCGACTAGCGGCAAGCTACAATGAGCAGTTCTTC. Protein sequence: CASSSRLAASYNEQFF.

V usage is TRBV5-1 and J usage is TRBJ1-4, with D possibly TRBD1 on 6 matching bases. V was clipped by 7 bases and J by 2 bases, with 9 bases between them. Germline loops: CDR1 SGHRS, CDR2 YFSETQ. CDR3 length equals 13 residues. The CDR3 DNA sequence: TGCGCCAGCGCGAGGGGGACTAATGAAAAACTGTTTTTT. Encoded protein: CASARGTNEKLFF.

This rearrangement joins TRBV20-1 to TRBJ2-7; D is unclear. V lost 4 bases, J lost 3 bases, and 7 bases lay in between. Germline CDR1 and CDR2: DFQATT and SNEGSKA (reference sequence). The CDR3 spans 11 residues. The CDR3 DNA reads as TGCAGTGCTACGCGTAACTACGAGCAGTACTTC. Translation: CSATRNYEQYF.

Written as DNA, the CDR3 is TGTGCCAGCAGTTTGACAGGGCCCCTTATCCAAGAGACCCAGTACTTC. Amino acid sequence: CASSLTGPLIQETQYF. This chain uses TRBV7-2 with TRBJ2-5; TRBD1 matches at 7 bases. Per the germline V gene, CDR1 is SGHTA and CDR2 is FQGNSA. The trim removed 6 bases at V and 1 base at J, leaving 11 bases unmatched. The CDR3 runs to 16 residues.

The chain uses TRBV4-1 and TRBJ2-1; 14 bases line up with TRBD2. Germline CDR1 and CDR2: MGHRA and YSYEKL. Trimming at V came to 1 base and at J to 16 bases, leaving 9 bases not matched to a gene. The CDR3 is made up of 15 amino acids. DNA of the CDR3: TGCGCCAGCAGCCAAGGACTAGCGGGGGGGCAGGTTCTCTTCTTC. Translated: CASSQGLAGGQVLFF.

This chain joins TRBV23-1 and TRBJ1-5, with D hard to call. Being an ORF, TRBV23-1 has a function that is uncertain. Deletions cut 3 bases from V and 0 bases from J, with 6 bases between. The CDR3 covers 14 residues. CDR3 DNA sequence: TGCGCCAGCAGTCAGCCGAGTAGCAATCAGCCCCAGCATTTT. Amino acid sequence: CASSQPSSNQPQHF.

The chain carries TRBV2 and TRBJ1-5; 11 nucleotides align to TRBD1. There are 14 residues in the CDR3. The trim removed 6 bases at V and 6 bases at J, leaving 4 bases unmatched. The V gene's germline CDR1 is SNHLY and CDR2 FYNNEI. The CDR3 protein is CASRGQGARQPQHF. For the CDR3, the DNA is TGTGCCAGCAGAGGACAGGGGGCGCGTCAGCCCCAGCATTTT.

The chain is built from TRBV6-4 and TRBJ2-5; D is ambiguous. V lost 3 bases to trimming and J lost 5 bases, with 22 bases between them. Germline CDR1 is MRHNA and CDR2 is SNTAGT. CDR3 length equals 17 residues. CDR3 region: CASSEHMATFAVETQYF. In nucleotides, the CDR3 is TGTGCCAGCAGTGAACACATGGCGACTTTTGCCGTGGAGACCCAGTACTTC.

This rearrangement joins TRBV6-6 to TRBJ1-1; no firm D call. The CDR3 loop spans 13 amino acids. The germline CDR1 and CDR2 sequences are MNHNY and SVGAGI (reference sequence). Trimming took off 6 bases at V and 4 bases at J, with 12 bases between the two ends. DNA for the CDR3: TGTGCCAGCAGGGACTTGCTGGGCACTGAAGCTTTCTTT. The encoded protein is CASRDLLGTEAFF.

V is TRBV10-3 and J is TRBJ1-5; 10 positions match TRBD1. The CDR3 extends over 15 amino acids. Germline lookup yields CDR1 ENHRY and CDR2 SYGVKD. J gave up 0 bases and V 6 bases, and 2 bases lay outside the gene matches. The CDR3: CAIRGTGDSNQPQHF. CDR3 DNA sequence: TGTGCCATCAGGGGGACAGGGGATAGCAATCAGCCCCAGCATTTT.

V and J are TRBV6-6 and TRBJ2-3; 8 bases line up with TRBD2. V dropped 7 bases and J dropped 6; count of bases not matched to a gene: 9. Germline CDR1 MNHNY, CDR2 SVGAGI (reference sequence). CDR3 length equals 14 residues. CDR3 in DNA: TGTGCCAGCACCAAACGGGGGGGGCCGGATACGCAGTATTTT. It yields the protein CASTKRGGPDTQYF.

The V call is TRBV6-4, the J call TRBJ1-6; D call uncertain. Germline V CDR1 and CDR2: MRHNA, SNTAGT. This CDR3 contains 13 residues. V lost 3 bases and J lost 7, with 7 bases in between. CDR3: CASSEVQNSPLHF. CDR3 bases: TGTGCCAGCAGTGAAGTACAGAATTCACCCCTCCACTTT.

The genes are TRBV5-1 and TRBJ2-5; perhaps TRBD2 as D (6 bases). The CDR3 length is 17 residues. The germline V gene has CDR1 SGHRS and CDR2 YFSETQ. Trimming left V 0 bases short and J 4 bases short, with 19 bases between. The CDR3 sequence is CASSLGASASWGETQYF. CDR3 in DNA: TGCGCCAGCAGCTTGGGGGCTAGCGCCTCGTGGGGAGAGACCCAGTACTTC.

The chain recombines TRBV6-4 with TRBJ2-2; 8 nucleotides match TRBD2. Germline V lookup: CDR1 MRHNA, CDR2 SNTAGT. The ends lost 6 bases at V and 7 bases at J; junction bases unmatched: 10. The CDR3 is 15 residues long. CDR3 DNA sequence: TGTGCCAGCAGCTATACAGCGGGAGCTGACGGGGAGCTGTTTTTT. This sequence encodes CASSYTAGADGELFF.

The chain carries TRBV6-1 and TRBJ1-1; a possible D gene is TRBD1 (6 bases). Per germline, CDR1 MNHNS and CDR2 SASEGT. This CDR3 has 14 amino acids. Trimming stripped 2 bases from V and 0 bases from J, with 7 bases between. The CDR3 coding sequence is TGTGCCAGCAGTGAACGACAGGTGAACACTGAAGCTTTCTTT. Encoded protein: CASSERQVNTEAFF.

The rearrangement joins TRBV19 to TRBJ1-1; a possible D gene is TRBD1 (5 bases). V was pared by 8 bases and J by 1 base, with 14 bases between. Germline V lookup: CDR1 LNHDA, CDR2 SQIVND (reference sequence). This CDR3 is 14 amino acids long. In DNA form, the CDR3 reads TGTGCCAGTCAGGAGTGGACACCGAACACTGAAGCTTTCTTT. This translates into CASQEWTPNTEAFF.

The V and J genes are TRBV7-2 and TRBJ2-1; 10 bases are shared with TRBD2. V shed 5 bases and J 9 bases; nucleotides not matched to a gene: 13. The CDR3 runs 16 residues. Germline CDR1 reads SGHTA; CDR2 reads FQGNSA. The CDR3: CASSLSGGLPPSEQFF. The DNA for the CDR3 is TGTGCCAGCAGCCTTAGCGGGGGGCTCCCCCCTTCTGAGCAGTTCTTC.

The chain combines TRBV18 with TRBJ1-1; 10 bases align to TRBD1. The CDR3 loop spans 19 amino acids. Germline trimming cut 2 bases from V and 0 bases from J; bases unmatched to any gene: 12. Germline CDR1 and CDR2: KGHSH and LQKENI. In nucleotides, the CDR3 is TGTGCCAGCTCACCATTTCGACAGGGGGCTTCCCTTATGAACACTGAAGCTTTCTTT. Protein sequence: CASSPFRQGASLMNTEAFF. Looking up the rest from reference TRBV18 and TRBJ1-1 gives the full variable domain: NAGVMQNPRHLVRRRGQEARLRCSPMKGHSHVYWYRQLPEEGLKFMVYLQKENIIDESGMPKERFSAEFPKEGPSILRIQQVVRGDSAAYFCASSPFRQGASLMNTEAFFGQGTRLTVV.

The rearrangement joins TRBV24-1 to TRBJ2-1, with 11 bases aligning to TRBD2. The CDR3 has 17 amino acids. The V gene end was trimmed by 5 bases and the J gene end by 9 bases; junction bases not matched to a gene: 14. Looked up from germline, CDR1 is KGHDR and CDR2 is SFDVKD. Written as DNA, the CDR3 is TGTGCCACCAGTGCCCTACCCACTAGCGGGAGTCGGAGTGAGCAGTTCTTC. As protein: CATSALPTSGSRSEQFF.

V is TRBV6-5 and J is TRBJ1-6; 8 nucleotides line up with TRBD1. The V segment lost 5 bases and the J segment 4 bases; nucleotides outside the gene matches: 4. The germline CDR1 and CDR2 sequences are MNHEY and SVGAGI. The CDR3 is 15 residues long. The chain's CDR3 is CASSPDRAYNSPLHF. CDR3 sequence (DNA): TGTGCCAGCAGTCCGGACAGGGCATATAATTCACCCCTCCACTTT.